One and the same sample provided the 11 T cell receptor beta chains below, sequenced in a study of T cells in localized non-small cell lung cancer. The protocol was immunoSEQ multiplex PCR, while the TCRdb copy is restricted to in-frame clones and leaves out a portion. The sample carries tens of thousands of clones, about 88% recorded once. The sequencing here drew on PBMCs, taken before any cancer treatment. All receptors come from a man between 35 and 75 years old with stage II lung adenocarcinoma.

V gene TRBV19 combines with J gene TRBJ1-5; D is ambiguous. Looked up from germline, CDR1 is LNHDA and CDR2 is SQIVND (reference sequence). Deletions cut 3 bases from V and 3 bases from J, with 24 bases between. The CDR3 has 19 amino acids. The DNA for the CDR3 is TGTGCCAGTAGTATTCGCCCACACGGAGGTGGGTCCAACAATCAGCCCCAGCATTTT. Translated, it gives CASSIRPHGGGSNNQPQHF.

This clone appeared once. The chain has TRBV28 and TRBJ2-7; perhaps TRBD2 as D (6 bases). Germline-derived CDR1 and CDR2 are MDHEN and SYDVKM. The V and J ends lost 2 bases and 4 bases respectively, with 15 bases between them. The CDR3 is made up of 15 amino acids. The CDR3 loop is CASSLEDGGVYEQYF. CDR3 DNA: TGTGCCAGCAGTTTAGAGGACGGGGGAGTTTACGAGCAGTACTTC. Filled out from reference TRBV28 and TRBJ2-7, the complete variable domain reads DVKVTQSSRYLVKRTGEKVFLECVQDMDHENMFWYRQDPGLGLRLIYFSYDVKMKEKGDIPEGYSVSREKKERFSLILESASTNQTSMYLCASSLEDGGVYEQYFGPGTRLTVT.

The chain is built from TRBV5-1 and TRBJ2-2, with 14 bases matching TRBD2. CDR1 and CDR2 (germline): SGHRS, YFSETQ. After removal of 3 bases from V and 3 bases from J, the junction contained 10 bases not matched to a gene. This CDR3 has 19 amino acids. Here the CDR3 DNA reads TGCGCCAGCAGCTCGGAGGGACTAGCGGGGGTCGAAGACACCGGGGAGCTGTTTTTT. Encoded protein: CASSSEGLAGVEDTGELFF.

V usage is TRBV4-1 and J usage is TRBJ2-3, with D perhaps matching TRBD1 (9 bases). The germline CDR1 and CDR2 sequences are MGHRA and YSYEKL. The CDR3 length is 18 residues. Trimming stripped 5 bases from V and 5 bases from J, with 26 bases between. The CDR3 is CASSKTLSSGGQGDTQYF. The CDR3 DNA reads as TGCGCCAGCAGCAAGACCCTCTCGAGCGGGGGACAGGGAGATACGCAGTATTTT.

The V and J genes are TRBV2 and TRBJ2-7; TRBD1 matches at 9 bases. This CDR3 has 14 residues. V trimming: 3 bases; J trimming: 3 bases; junction bases outside the gene matches: 3. The germline gives CDR1 SNHLY, CDR2 FYNNEI. CDR3 coding DNA: TGTGCCAGCAGTGAGGGGGGACAGGGCTACGAGCAGTACTTC. Protein: CASSEGGQGYEQYF.

The chain joins TRBV4-2 to TRBJ1-5; a weak D match, TRBD1 (5 bases). CDR3 length equals 15 residues. Trimming stripped 3 bases from V and 0 bases from J, with 9 bases between. CDR1 is LGHNA, CDR2 YNFKEQ, per germline. CDR3 bases: TGTGCCAGCAGCCATACCGACAGTAGCAATCAGCCCCAGCATTTT. Translation: CASSHTDSSNQPQHF.

There are a few counts of this clone. The chain carries TRBV18 and TRBJ1-5; D not resolved. CDR1 and CDR2 (germline): KGHSH, LQKENI. Deletions cut 2 bases from V and 9 bases from J, with 14 bases between. This CDR3 spans 14 amino acids. The CDR3 spells CASSPAGVPGPQHF. Written as DNA, the CDR3 is TGTGCCAGCTCACCAGCCGGGGTCCCCGGGCCCCAGCATTTT.

The CDR3 DNA reads TGTGCCAGCAGTTTTTCGGGACAGGGGAGCTCCTACGAGCAGTACTTC. It encodes CASSFSGQGSSYEQYF. V usage is TRBV28 and J usage is TRBJ2-7; 10 nucleotides line up with TRBD1. V shed 3 bases, J shed 0 bases, and the junction held 5 bases outside the gene matches. CDR1 is MDHEN, CDR2 SYDVKM, per germline. This CDR3 spans 16 amino acids.

The V and J genes are TRBV5-6 and TRBJ1-2, with 7 nucleotides matching TRBD1. CDR1 and CDR2 (germline): SGHDT, YYEEEE. With V trimmed by 2 bases and J by 8 bases, 6 bases remained unmatched. This CDR3 spans 13 amino acids. This CDR3 reads CASSFNRGGGYTF. The CDR3 coding sequence is TGTGCCAGCAGCTTTAACAGGGGCGGGGGCTACACCTTC.

The J gene is TRBJ2-7, the V gene TRBV20-1; D is ambiguous. Germline values: CDR1 DFQATT, CDR2 SNEGSKA (reference sequence). V gave up 2 bases and J gave up 2 bases, with 4 bases separating them. This CDR3 comprises 11 residues. The CDR3 DNA follows: TGCAGTGCTAGATACCCCTACGAGCAGTACGTC. This encodes CSARYPYEQYV.

The chain joins TRBV5-4 to TRBJ2-2; D ambiguous. Trimming removed 3 bases from V and 7 bases from J, with 13 bases in between. CDR1 is SGHNT and CDR2 is YYREEE in the germline V gene (reference sequence). CDR3 size: 14 residues. CDR3 protein: CASSSVSQDGELFF. The CDR3 DNA sequence: TGTGCCAGCAGCTCGGTTTCTCAAGACGGGGAGCTGTTTTTT.